A selection of T cell receptor beta chains follows, all from one sample in a study of blood T cell repertoires in COVID-19. The repertoire was sequenced with immunoSEQ multiplex PCR; TCRdb's copy has only in-frame clones and lacks some. The repertoire holds around 330,000 clones, 89% seen once, with about 5.2% in the top ten. The specimen was PBMCs or T cells enriched from blood (not recorded which). The receptors stem from a man in his sixties who had recovered from COVID-19. The CDR3 runs from the conserved cysteine through the conserved F or W. Each record gives: V gene, J gene, D gene, clone size, CDR3 protein, CDR3 DNA. The D gene is left open where the match is weak. Expanded clones are given a class, and other clones once, few, many or no size at all.

v_gene: TRBV5-1; j_gene: TRBJ1-4; d_gene: TRBD1; abundance: NA; CDR3aa: CASGTGGATNEKLFF; CDR3nt: TGCGCCAGCGGGACAGGCGGTGCAACTAATGAAAAACTGTTTTTT
v_gene: TRBV15; j_gene: TRBJ1-3; d_gene: NA; abundance: NA; CDR3aa: CATSRDPNRAINTIYF; CDR3nt: TGTGCCACCAGCAGAGATCCCAACAGGGCCATAAACACCATATATTTT
v_gene: TRBV30; j_gene: TRBJ1-5; d_gene: TRBD1; abundance: NA; CDR3aa: CAWGRDRGNQPQHF; CDR3nt: TGTGCCTGGGGCCGGGACAGGGGGAATCAGCCCCAGCATTTT
v_gene: TRBV11-2; j_gene: TRBJ2-1; d_gene: NA; abundance: NA; CDR3aa: CASSLNAGSLPYNEQFF; CDR3nt: TGTGCCAGCAGCTTAAACGCCGGGAGCCTACCCTACAATGAGCAGTTCTTC
v_gene: TRBV19; j_gene: TRBJ1-5; d_gene: NA; abundance: NA; CDR3aa: CAAGQPNQPQHF; CDR3nt: TGTGCCGCAGGGCAGCCCAATCAGCCCCAGCATTTT
v_gene: TRBV9; j_gene: TRBJ2-3; d_gene: NA; abundance: NA; CDR3aa: CASSVNPRGRGMTDTQYF; CDR3nt: TGTGCCAGCAGCGTTAACCCCCGAGGAAGGGGGATGACAGATACGCAGTATTTT
v_gene: TRBV15; j_gene: TRBJ1-5; d_gene: NA; abundance: few; CDR3aa: CATSPQGNRLNQPQHF; CDR3nt: TGTGCCACCAGCCCCCAGGGAAATAGATTGAATCAGCCCCAGCATTTT
v_gene: TRBV5-1; j_gene: TRBJ2-2; d_gene: TRBD1; abundance: NA; CDR3aa: CASSLVQGEGPNTGELFF; CDR3nt: TGCGCCAGCAGCTTGGTACAGGGGGAAGGTCCGAACACCGGGGAGCTGTTTTTT
v_gene: TRBV5-1; j_gene: TRBJ1-5; d_gene: NA; abundance: NA; CDR3aa: CASSLGAGNQPQHF; CDR3nt: TGCGCCAGCAGCCTTGGGGCCGGGAATCAGCCCCAGCATTTT
v_gene: TRBV18; j_gene: TRBJ1-6; d_gene: TRBD1; abundance: NA; CDR3aa: CASSPTGRTGGSYNSPLHF; CDR3nt: TGTGCCAGCTCACCAACCGGGCGGACAGGGGGCTCCTATAATTCACCCCTCCACTTT
v_gene: TRBV5-4; j_gene: TRBJ2-2; d_gene: TRBD1; abundance: once; CDR3aa: CASSTGTGYTGELFF; CDR3nt: TGTGCCAGCAGCACCGGGACAGGCTACACCGGGGAGCTGTTTTTT
v_gene: TRBV5-1; j_gene: TRBJ1-5; d_gene: NA; abundance: NA; CDR3aa: CASSPTGSNQPQHF; CDR3nt: TGCGCCAGCAGCCCAACAGGGAGCAATCAGCCCCAGCATTTT
v_gene: TRBV7-9; j_gene: TRBJ2-2; d_gene: NA; abundance: once; CDR3aa: CASMRGSGTGELFF; CDR3nt: TGTGCCAGCATGCGGGGAAGCGGCACCGGGGAGCTGTTTTTT
v_gene: TRBV7-2; j_gene: TRBJ2-1; d_gene: TRBD1; abundance: NA; CDR3aa: CASSLAGRGRYNEQFF; CDR3nt: TGTGCCAGCAGCTTAGCTGGCAGGGGGCGTTACAATGAGCAGTTCTTC
v_gene: TRBV5-1; j_gene: TRBJ1-1; d_gene: NA; abundance: few; CDR3aa: CASSGMTLDTEAFF; CDR3nt: TGCGCCAGCAGCGGCATGACATTGGACACTGAAGCTTTCTTT
v_gene: TRBV21-1; j_gene: TRBJ2-2; d_gene: NA; abundance: NA; CDR3aa: CASSKALSGNRPSTNTGELFF; CDR3nt: TGTGCCAGCAGCAAAGCGCTTAGTGGAAACAGGCCATCCACGAACACCGGGGAGCTGTTTTTT
v_gene: TRBV6-1; j_gene: TRBJ2-1; d_gene: TRBD1; abundance: once; CDR3aa: CASSDRQGQNDEQFF; CDR3nt: TGTGCCAGCAGTGATCGGCAGGGACAGAACGATGAGCAGTTCTTC
v_gene: TRBV4-2; j_gene: TRBJ1-4; d_gene: TRBD1; abundance: NA; CDR3aa: CASSHPRGDEKLFF; CDR3nt: TGTGCCAGCAGCCACCCCAGGGGGGATGAAAAACTGTTTTTT
v_gene: TRBV30; j_gene: TRBJ2-7; d_gene: NA; abundance: NA; CDR3aa: CAWSVSYEQYF; CDR3nt: TGTGCCTGGAGTGTATCGTACGAGCAGTACTTC
v_gene: TRBV19; j_gene: TRBJ1-2; d_gene: TRBD1; abundance: NA; CDR3aa: CASNPGQGQGYTF; CDR3nt: TGTGCCAGTAATCCGGGACAGGGACAAGGCTACACCTTC
v_gene: TRBV28; j_gene: TRBJ1-2; d_gene: NA; abundance: NA; CDR3aa: CASSFESYGYTF; CDR3nt: TGTGCCAGCAGTTTCGAGTCGTACGGCTACACCTTC
v_gene: TRBV6-5; j_gene: TRBJ2-7; d_gene: NA; abundance: NA; CDR3aa: CASSYVPEAPYEQYF; CDR3nt: TGTGCCAGCAGTTATGTCCCGGAGGCGCCCTACGAGCAGTACTTC
v_gene: TRBV3-1/TRBV3-2; j_gene: TRBJ1-1; d_gene: NA; abundance: NA; CDR3aa: CASSHGVGTEAFF; CDR3nt: TGTGCCAGCAGCCACGGGGTGGGCACTGAAGCTTTCTTT
v_gene: TRBV29-1; j_gene: TRBJ2-3; d_gene: NA; abundance: NA; CDR3aa: CSVEGFAESTDTQYF; CDR3nt: TGCAGCGTTGAAGGTTTTGCGGAAAGCACAGATACGCAGTATTTT
v_gene: TRBV5-6; j_gene: TRBJ2-1; d_gene: TRBD2; abundance: NA; CDR3aa: CASSPRLAGGILLEQFF; CDR3nt: TGTGCCAGCAGCCCAAGACTAGCGGGAGGGATTCTTTTGGAGCAGTTCTTC
v_gene: TRBV5-1; j_gene: TRBJ2-3; d_gene: NA; abundance: NA; CDR3aa: CASSDPSGSTDTQYF; CDR3nt: TGCGCCAGCAGCGACCCCAGCGGTAGCACAGATACGCAGTATTTT
v_gene: TRBV7-3; j_gene: TRBJ2-5; d_gene: TRBD1; abundance: NA; CDR3aa: CASSVYGTGGIMYF; CDR3nt: TGTGCCAGCAGCGTTTACGGGACAGGGGGGATAATGTACTTC
v_gene: TRBV15; j_gene: TRBJ1-1; d_gene: NA; abundance: NA; CDR3aa: CATSRDMNTEAFF; CDR3nt: TGTGCCACCAGCAGAGATATGAACACTGAAGCTTTCTTT
v_gene: TRBV9; j_gene: TRBJ2-5; d_gene: TRBD1; abundance: NA; CDR3aa: CASSLNRGRQETQYF; CDR3nt: TGTGCCAGCAGCCTGAACAGGGGGCGGCAAGAGACCCAGTACTTC
v_gene: TRBV24-1; j_gene: TRBJ1-5; d_gene: TRBD1; abundance: NA; CDR3aa: CATSDTRQGAQPQHF; CDR3nt: TGTGCCACCAGTGATACTAGACAGGGGGCTCAGCCCCAGCATTTT
v_gene: TRBV12-5; j_gene: TRBJ2-5; d_gene: NA; abundance: NA; CDR3aa: CASNGGVNWETQYF; CDR3nt: TGTGCTAGTAACGGGGGAGTTAATTGGGAGACCCAGTACTTC
v_gene: TRBV4-2; j_gene: TRBJ2-7; d_gene: TRBD2; abundance: NA; CDR3aa: CASSPSGGPLYEQYF; CDR3nt: TGTGCCAGCAGCCCAAGCGGGGGCCCCCTCTACGAGCAGTACTTC
v_gene: TRBV5-1; j_gene: TRBJ2-1; d_gene: NA; abundance: NA; CDR3aa: CASSPYPRDREKPSEQFF; CDR3nt: TGCGCCAGCAGCCCTTACCCTCGAGACCGCGAGAAGCCTAGTGAGCAGTTCTTC
v_gene: TRBV6-5; j_gene: TRBJ2-1; d_gene: TRBD1; abundance: NA; CDR3aa: CAKPDRTGLYNEQFF; CDR3nt: TGTGCCAAGCCCGACCGGACAGGCCTCTACAATGAGCAGTTCTTC
v_gene: TRBV7-9; j_gene: TRBJ2-7; d_gene: NA; abundance: NA; CDR3aa: CASSLAGANEQYF; CDR3nt: TGTGCCAGCAGCTTAGCAGGGGCCAACGAGCAGTACTTC
v_gene: TRBV5-8; j_gene: TRBJ1-4; d_gene: NA; abundance: NA; CDR3aa: CASSLRGGAWEKLFF; CDR3nt: TGTGCCAGCAGCTTGAGAGGGGGGGCGTGGGAAAAACTGTTTTTT
v_gene: TRBV5-1; j_gene: TRBJ2-6; d_gene: TRBD2; abundance: NA; CDR3aa: CASSLGVGGLFSANVLTF; CDR3nt: TGCGCCAGCAGCTTAGGGGTCGGGGGGTTGTTCTCGGCCAACGTCCTGACTTTC
v_gene: TRBV7-2; j_gene: TRBJ1-6; d_gene: NA; abundance: NA; CDR3aa: CASSLMVENSPLHF; CDR3nt: TGTGCCAGCAGCTTAATGGTAGAGAATTCACCCCTCCACTTT
v_gene: TRBV10-1; j_gene: TRBJ1-6; d_gene: NA; abundance: once; CDR3aa: CASSEPRSLLHF; CDR3nt: TGCGCCAGCAGTGAACCTAGGTCTCTCCTCCACTTT
v_gene: TRBV7-9; j_gene: TRBJ1-5; d_gene: TRBD1; abundance: NA; CDR3aa: CASSQGQSSNQPQHF; CDR3nt: TGTGCCAGCAGCCAGGGACAGAGTAGCAATCAGCCCCAGCATTTT
v_gene: TRBV6-5; j_gene: TRBJ2-1; d_gene: NA; abundance: NA; CDR3aa: CASSFPRRGGGDEQFF; CDR3nt: TGTGCCAGCAGTTTCCCGCGGAGGGGCGGAGGGGATGAGCAGTTCTTC
v_gene: TRBV11-1; j_gene: TRBJ1-5; d_gene: TRBD1; abundance: NA; CDR3aa: CASRPGQGVHQPQHF; CDR3nt: TGTGCCAGCAGACCGGGACAGGGGGTCCATCAGCCCCAGCATTTT